This TCR beta chain was recorded in a study of T-cell reconstitution after alpha-beta-depleted transplantation in children. General observations from the study: Reported findings indicate that, about two months after transplant, alpha-beta T cells came from several hundred expanded clones, which were derived from non-depleted graft cells. Newly generated T cells supplied most T-cell counts and diversity one year post-transplant. The study traced high day-60 TCRbeta diversity in some patients to surviving recipient T cells and thymic progenitors.

Comment on this clonotype: Its antigen is unidentified.

Germline lookup yields CDR1 LGHDT and CDR2 YNNKEL (reference sequence). The CDR3 totals 14 residues. The V and J ends lost 2 bases and 4 bases respectively, with 9 bases between them. During its preparation, the TCRbeta library received unique molecular identifiers. TCRdb passed the PCR reads through MiXCR, listing each CDR3 protein once. The sample includes roughly 570,000 distinct CDR3 sequences, 25% to 30% seen only once; the top ten take around a third. The sample here was PBMCs, taken before TCRalphabeta/CD19-depleted stem cell transplant. This chain joins TRBV3-1 and TRBJ2-1; D is possibly TRBD1 or TRBD2 (5 bases each). The source of this sequence is a boy under two years old with Wiskott-Aldrich syndrome, due to receive a stem cell transplant. CDR3 sequence: CASSQMRGYNEQFF. The CDR3 DNA follows: TGTGCCAGCAGCCAAATGAGGGGATACAATGAGCAGTTCTTC.